This T cell receptor (beta chain) was profiled in a study of T cell repertoires in cytomegalovirus infection (dated by TCRdb to between 2018 and 2020). Turning to the overall study: Alongside well-studied HLA-B-restricted epitopes, the peptide stimulations were aimed at recently identified HLA-C-restricted CMV epitopes, whose presentation resists viral immunomodulation. The HLA type of each donor mattered for the analysis, because public TCR beta signatures pointed to carriage of CMV infection along with the matching HLA type. Study-wide findings and limitations: Cumulative frequency of public TCR beta family members discriminated carriers of CMV infection plus the relevant HLA type in this cohort and an independent approximately 340-donor cohort. In the ex vivo response, HLA-C-restricted CMV-specific TCR beta clonotypes were dominant, and in two of eight donors the single most frequent clonotype came from this HLA-C-restricted group.

The sequencing machine was an Illumina HiSeq 1500. TCRdb took the public reads, trimmed them with fastp at Q25, ran MiXCR for clone calling and kept in-frame beta chains. CDR3 protein sequences are deduplicated, and each keeps its most common genes and DNA. The table for this sample lists 250,000 to 300,000 distinct CDR3 sequences; 22% of them were counted only once. About 20% of the sample goes to the ten largest clones. The sample's treatment or condition label is to be understood as: in vitro stimulation with specific CMV peptide epitopes to enrich CMV-specific T cells. From a lookup of the germline V gene (reference sequence), CDR1 and CDR2 are MNHNY and SVGAGI. A total of 18 residues make up the CDR3, ends included. The sequence is cut down to CDR3 DNA, 54 bases in frame from base 1. Relative to germline, V is missing 2 bases and J is missing 4 bases, with 7 bases of the junction outside any gene match.

Notes on this clonotype: What this receptor recognizes is not known. The final CDR3 position lacks the conserved phenylalanine or tryptophan, pointing to a likely read error.

The receptor chain draws on TRBV6-6 and TRBJ2-5; TRBD2 agrees with 16 junctional bases. The receptor's source is a human donor in good health (CMV status not recorded). Some clones in this sample may be carry-over from other donors' samples. The sequences come from cultured PBMCs, collected from culture after CMV antigen stimulation. The sequence in DNA is TGTGCCAGCAGTTACGGGACTAGCGGGAGGGCCGAGGGAGAGACCCAGTACTCC. The translation is CASSYGTSGRAEGETQYS.